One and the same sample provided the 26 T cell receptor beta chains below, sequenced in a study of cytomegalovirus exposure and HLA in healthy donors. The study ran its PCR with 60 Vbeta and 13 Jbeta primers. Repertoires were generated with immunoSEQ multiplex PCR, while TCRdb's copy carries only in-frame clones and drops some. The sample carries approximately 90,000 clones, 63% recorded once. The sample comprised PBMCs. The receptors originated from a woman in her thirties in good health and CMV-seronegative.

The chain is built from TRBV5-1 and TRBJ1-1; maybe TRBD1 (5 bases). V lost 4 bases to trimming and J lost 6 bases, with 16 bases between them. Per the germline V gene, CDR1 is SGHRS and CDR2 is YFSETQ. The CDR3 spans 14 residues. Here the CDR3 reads CASSLESQGAEAFF. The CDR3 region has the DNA TGCGCCAGCAGCCTCGAGTCCCAGGGTGCTGAAGCTTTCTTT.

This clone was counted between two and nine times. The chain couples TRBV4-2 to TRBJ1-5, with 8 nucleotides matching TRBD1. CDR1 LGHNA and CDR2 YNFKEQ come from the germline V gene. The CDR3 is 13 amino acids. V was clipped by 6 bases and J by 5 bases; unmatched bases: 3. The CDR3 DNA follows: TGTGCCAGCAGACAGGGGGAAGATCAGCCCCAGCATTTT. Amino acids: CASRQGEDQPQHF.

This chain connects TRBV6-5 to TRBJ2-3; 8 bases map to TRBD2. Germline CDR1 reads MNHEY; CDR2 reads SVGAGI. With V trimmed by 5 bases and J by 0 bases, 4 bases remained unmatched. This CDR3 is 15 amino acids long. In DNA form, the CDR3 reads TGTGCCAGCAGTCAAACTAGCGGTAGCACAGATACGCAGTATTTT. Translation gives CASSQTSGSTDTQYF.

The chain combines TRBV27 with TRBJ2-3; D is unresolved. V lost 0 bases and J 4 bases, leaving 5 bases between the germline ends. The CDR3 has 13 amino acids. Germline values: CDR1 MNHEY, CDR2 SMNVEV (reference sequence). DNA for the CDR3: TGTGCCAGCAGTTTATCGCGGCCAGATACGCAGTATTTT. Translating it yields CASSLSRPDTQYF.

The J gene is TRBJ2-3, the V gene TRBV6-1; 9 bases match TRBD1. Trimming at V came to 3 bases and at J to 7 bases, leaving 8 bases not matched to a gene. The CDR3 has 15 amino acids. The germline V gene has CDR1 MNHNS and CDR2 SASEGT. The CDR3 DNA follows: TGTGCCAGCAGTGATAGGGGACAGGGCGGCAATACGCAGTATTTT. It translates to CASSDRGQGGNTQYF.

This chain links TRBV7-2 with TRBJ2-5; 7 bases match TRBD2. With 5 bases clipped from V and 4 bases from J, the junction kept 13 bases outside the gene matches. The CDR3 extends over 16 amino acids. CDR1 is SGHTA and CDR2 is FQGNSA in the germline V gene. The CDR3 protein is CASSPGSTSWGETQYF. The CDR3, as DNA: TGTGCCAGCAGCCCCGGATCGACTAGCTGGGGAGAGACCCAGTACTTC.

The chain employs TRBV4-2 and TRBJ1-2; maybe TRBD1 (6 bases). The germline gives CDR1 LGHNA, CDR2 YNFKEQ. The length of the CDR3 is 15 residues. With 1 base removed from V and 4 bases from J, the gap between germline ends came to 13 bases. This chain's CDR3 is CASSQARGPSYGYTF. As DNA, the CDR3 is TGTGCCAGCAGCCAAGCCAGGGGCCCTTCCTATGGCTACACCTTC.

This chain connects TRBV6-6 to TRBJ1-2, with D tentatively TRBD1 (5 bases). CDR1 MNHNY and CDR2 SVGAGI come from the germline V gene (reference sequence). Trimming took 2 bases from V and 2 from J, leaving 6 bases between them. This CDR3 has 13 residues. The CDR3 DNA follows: TGTGCCAGCAGTTACGGGGCCAACTATGGCTACACCTTC. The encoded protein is CASSYGANYGYTF.

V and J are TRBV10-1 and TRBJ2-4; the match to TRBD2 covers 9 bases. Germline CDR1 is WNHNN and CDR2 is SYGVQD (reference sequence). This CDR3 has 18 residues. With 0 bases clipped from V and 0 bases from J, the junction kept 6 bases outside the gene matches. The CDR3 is CASSESSGGPLAKNIQYF. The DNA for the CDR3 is TGCGCCAGCAGTGAGTCTAGCGGGGGACCCTTAGCCAAAAACATTCAGTACTTC.

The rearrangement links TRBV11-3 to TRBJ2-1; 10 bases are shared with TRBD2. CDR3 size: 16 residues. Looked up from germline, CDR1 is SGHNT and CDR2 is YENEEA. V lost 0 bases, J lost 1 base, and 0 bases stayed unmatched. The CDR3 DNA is TGTGCCAGCAGCTTAGAGGGACTAGCGTCCTACAATGAGCAGTTCTTC. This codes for CASSLEGLASYNEQFF.

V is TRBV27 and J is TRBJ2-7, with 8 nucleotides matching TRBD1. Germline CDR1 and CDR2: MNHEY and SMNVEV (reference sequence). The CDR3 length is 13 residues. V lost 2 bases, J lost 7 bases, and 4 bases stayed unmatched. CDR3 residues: CASSLQGAGEQYF. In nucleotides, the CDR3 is TGTGCCAGCAGTTTACAGGGGGCGGGGGAGCAGTACTTC.

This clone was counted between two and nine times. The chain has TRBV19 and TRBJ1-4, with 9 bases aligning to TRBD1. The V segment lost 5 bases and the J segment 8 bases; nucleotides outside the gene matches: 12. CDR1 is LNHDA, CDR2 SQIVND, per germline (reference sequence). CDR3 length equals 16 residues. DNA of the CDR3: TGTGCCAGTAGTTCACCGGGACAGGGCTCGGGGGAAAAACTGTTTTTT. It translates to CASSSPGQGSGEKLFF.

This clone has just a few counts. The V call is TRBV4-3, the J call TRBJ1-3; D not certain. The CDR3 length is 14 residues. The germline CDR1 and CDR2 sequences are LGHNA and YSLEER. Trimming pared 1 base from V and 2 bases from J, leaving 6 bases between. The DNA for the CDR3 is TGCGCCAGCAGCCAAGGCACTCCTGGAAACACCATATATTTT. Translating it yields CASSQGTPGNTIYF.

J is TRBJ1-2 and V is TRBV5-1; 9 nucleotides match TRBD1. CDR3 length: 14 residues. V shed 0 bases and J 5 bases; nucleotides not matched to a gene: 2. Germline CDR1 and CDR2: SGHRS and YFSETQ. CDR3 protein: CASSLGQGVYGYTF. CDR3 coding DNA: TGCGCCAGCAGCTTGGGACAGGGGGTTTATGGCTACACCTTC.

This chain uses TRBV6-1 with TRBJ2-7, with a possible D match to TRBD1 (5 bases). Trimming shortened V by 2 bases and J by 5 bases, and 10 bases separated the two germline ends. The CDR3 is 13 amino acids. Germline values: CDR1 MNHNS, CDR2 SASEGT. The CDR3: CASSERGLDEQYF. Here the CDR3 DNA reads TGTGCCAGCAGTGAAAGGGGCCTGGACGAGCAGTACTTC.

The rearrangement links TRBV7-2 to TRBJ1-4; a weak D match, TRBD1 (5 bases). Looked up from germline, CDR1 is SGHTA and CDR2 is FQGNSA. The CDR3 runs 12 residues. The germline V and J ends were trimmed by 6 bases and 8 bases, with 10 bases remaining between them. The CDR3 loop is CASRRGEEKLFF. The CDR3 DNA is TGTGCCAGCAGACGGGGGGAGGAAAAACTGTTTTTT.

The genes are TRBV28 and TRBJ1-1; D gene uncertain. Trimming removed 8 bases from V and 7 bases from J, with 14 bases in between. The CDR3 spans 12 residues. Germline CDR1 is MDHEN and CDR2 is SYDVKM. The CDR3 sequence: CASPSASGEAFF. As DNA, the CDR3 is TGTGCCAGCCCGTCCGCCTCCGGTGAAGCTTTCTTT.

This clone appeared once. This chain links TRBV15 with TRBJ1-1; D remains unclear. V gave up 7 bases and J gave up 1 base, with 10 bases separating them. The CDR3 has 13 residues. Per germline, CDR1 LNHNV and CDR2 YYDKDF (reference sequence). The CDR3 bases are TGTGCCACCACACCGCAGTCGAACACTGAAGCTTTCTTT. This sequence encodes CATTPQSNTEAFF.

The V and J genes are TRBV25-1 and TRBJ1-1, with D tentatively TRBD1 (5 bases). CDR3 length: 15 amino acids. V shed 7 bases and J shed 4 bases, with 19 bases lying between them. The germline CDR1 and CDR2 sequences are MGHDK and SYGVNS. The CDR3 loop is CASTPSLERGTEAFF. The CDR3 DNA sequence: TGTGCCAGCACCCCCTCGTTAGAAAGGGGCACTGAAGCTTTCTTT.

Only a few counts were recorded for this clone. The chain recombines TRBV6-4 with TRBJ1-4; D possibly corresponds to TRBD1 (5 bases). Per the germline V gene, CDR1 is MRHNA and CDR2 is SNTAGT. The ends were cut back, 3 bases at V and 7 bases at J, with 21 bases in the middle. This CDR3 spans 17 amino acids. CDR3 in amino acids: CASSEVRPGGIGEKLFF. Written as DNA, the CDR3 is TGTGCCAGCAGTGAAGTTCGACCCGGGGGGATTGGTGAAAAACTGTTTTTT.

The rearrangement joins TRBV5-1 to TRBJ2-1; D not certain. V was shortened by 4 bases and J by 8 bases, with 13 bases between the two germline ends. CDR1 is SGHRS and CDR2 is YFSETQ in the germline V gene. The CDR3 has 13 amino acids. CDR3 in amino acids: CASSTPSLDEQFF. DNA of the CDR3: TGCGCCAGCAGCACCCCGAGTCTTGATGAGCAGTTCTTC.

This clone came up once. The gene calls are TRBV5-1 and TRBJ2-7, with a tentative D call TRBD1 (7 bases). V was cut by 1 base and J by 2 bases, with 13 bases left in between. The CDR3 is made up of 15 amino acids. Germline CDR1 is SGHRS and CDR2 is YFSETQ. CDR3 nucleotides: TGCGCCAGCAGCTTGAATCAGGGGGGACCCTACGAGCAGTACTTC. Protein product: CASSLNQGGPYEQYF.

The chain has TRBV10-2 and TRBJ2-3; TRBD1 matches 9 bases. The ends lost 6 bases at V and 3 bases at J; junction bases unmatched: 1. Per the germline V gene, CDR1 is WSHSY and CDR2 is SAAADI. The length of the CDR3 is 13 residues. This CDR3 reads CASRTGGTDTQYF. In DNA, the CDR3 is TGCGCCAGCAGGACAGGGGGGACAGATACGCAGTATTTT.

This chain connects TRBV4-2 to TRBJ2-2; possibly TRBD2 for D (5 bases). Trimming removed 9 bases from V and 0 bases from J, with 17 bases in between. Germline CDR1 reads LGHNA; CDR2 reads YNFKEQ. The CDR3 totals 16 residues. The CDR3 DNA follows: TGTGCCAGTATTAGTTTTGAGGACTCGAACACCGGGGAGCTGTTTTTT. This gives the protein CASISFEDSNTGELFF.

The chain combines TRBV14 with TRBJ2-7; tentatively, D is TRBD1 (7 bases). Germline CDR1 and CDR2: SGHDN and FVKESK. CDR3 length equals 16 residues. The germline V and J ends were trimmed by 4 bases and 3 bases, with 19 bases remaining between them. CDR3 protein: CASSRMGGQKNYEQYF. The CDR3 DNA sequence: TGTGCCAGCAGCCGTATGGGGGGACAGAAGAACTACGAGCAGTACTTC.

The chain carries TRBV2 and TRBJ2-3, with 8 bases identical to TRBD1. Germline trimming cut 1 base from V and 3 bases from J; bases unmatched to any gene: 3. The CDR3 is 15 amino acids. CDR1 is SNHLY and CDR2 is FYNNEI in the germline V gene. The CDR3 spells CASSEGRGRTDTQYF. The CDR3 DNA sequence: TGTGCCAGCAGTGAAGGCAGGGGGCGGACAGATACGCAGTATTTT.